This note documents a single T cell receptor (beta chain) sequence. Its matching antigen is unknown. Pooled together were second doses at about 4 or about 12 weeks. The data are from a study of T cell responses to AZD1222 COVID-19 vaccine. This CDR3 spans 17 amino acids. The V segment lost 1 base and the J segment 2 bases; nucleotides outside the gene matches: 8. The germline V gene encodes CDR1 MDHEN and CDR2 SYDVKM. Sequencing used immunoSEQ multiplex PCR; TCRdb keeps in-frame clones, though not all of them. The sample lists about 130,000 clones; over 85% were seen once. The study's findings and limits: Baseline antibody screening turned up just a handful of seropositive AZD1222 recipients.

The chain has TRBV28 and TRBJ1-2, with TRBD1 identical over 9 bases. This material consisted of peripheral blood, taken 28 days after the second AZD1222 dose. This clonotype originated in an adult who received the AZD1222 COVID-19 vaccine. The CDR3 spells CASSLFSTGGYNYGYTF. In DNA, the CDR3 is TGTGCCAGCAGTTTATTTTCGACAGGGGGTTACAACTATGGCTACACCTTC.